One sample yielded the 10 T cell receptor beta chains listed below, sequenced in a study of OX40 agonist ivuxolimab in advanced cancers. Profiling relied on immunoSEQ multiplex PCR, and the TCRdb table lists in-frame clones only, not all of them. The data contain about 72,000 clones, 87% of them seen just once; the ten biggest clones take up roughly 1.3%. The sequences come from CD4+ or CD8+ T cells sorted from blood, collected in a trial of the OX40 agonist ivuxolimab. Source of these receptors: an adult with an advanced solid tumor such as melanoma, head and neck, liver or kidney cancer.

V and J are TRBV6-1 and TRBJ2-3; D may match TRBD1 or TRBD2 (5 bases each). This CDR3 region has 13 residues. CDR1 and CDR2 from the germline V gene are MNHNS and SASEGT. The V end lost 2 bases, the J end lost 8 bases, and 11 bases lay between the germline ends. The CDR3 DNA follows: TGTGCCAGCAGTGAAAGGGACCGCCCTACGCAGTATTTT. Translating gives CASSERDRPTQYF.

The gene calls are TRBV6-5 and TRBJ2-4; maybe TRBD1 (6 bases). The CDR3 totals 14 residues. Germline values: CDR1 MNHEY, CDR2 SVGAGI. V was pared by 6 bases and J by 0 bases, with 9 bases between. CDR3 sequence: CASRGALAKNIQYF. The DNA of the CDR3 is TGTGCCAGCAGGGGGGCCCTAGCCAAAAACATTCAGTACTTC.

The CDR3 DNA follows: TGTGCCAGCCGGTGGCAGGGAGATCAGCCCCAGCATTTT. Protein: CASRWQGDQPQHF. V gene TRBV6-6 combines with J gene TRBJ1-5, with a tentative D call TRBD1 (5 bases). V was cut by 8 bases and J by 5 bases, with 13 bases left in between. CDR1 is MNHNY and CDR2 is SVGAGI in the germline V gene (reference sequence). The CDR3 spans 13 residues.

Written as DNA, the CDR3 is TGTGCCAGCACCAAGGAGAGGGGGCTGAGTGAAAAACTGTTTTTT. Translated: CASTKERGLSEKLFF. The V and J genes are TRBV2 and TRBJ1-4; 7 bases line up with TRBD1. V shed 7 bases and J 7 bases; nucleotides not matched to a gene: 12. The CDR3 runs 15 residues. CDR1 and CDR2 from the germline V gene are SNHLY and FYNNEI.

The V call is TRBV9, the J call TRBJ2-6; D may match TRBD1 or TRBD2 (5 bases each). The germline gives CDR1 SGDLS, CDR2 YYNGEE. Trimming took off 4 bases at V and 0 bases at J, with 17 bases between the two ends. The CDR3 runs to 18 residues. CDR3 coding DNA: TGTGCCAGCAGCCCTCGGGGCGCAAGGGACTCTGGGGCCAACGTCCTGACTTTC. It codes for CASSPRGARDSGANVLTF.

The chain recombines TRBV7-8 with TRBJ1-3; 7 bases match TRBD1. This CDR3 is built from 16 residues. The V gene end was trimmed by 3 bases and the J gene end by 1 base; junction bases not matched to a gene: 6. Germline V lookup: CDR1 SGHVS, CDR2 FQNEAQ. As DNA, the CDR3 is TGTGCCAGCAGCTTTAACAGGGGTTCTTCTGGAAACACCATATATTTT. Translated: CASSFNRGSSGNTIYF.

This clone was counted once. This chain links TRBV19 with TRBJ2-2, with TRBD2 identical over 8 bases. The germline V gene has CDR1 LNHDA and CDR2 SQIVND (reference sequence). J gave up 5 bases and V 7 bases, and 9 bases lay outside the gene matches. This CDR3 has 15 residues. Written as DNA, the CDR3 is TGTGCCAGTAAGGCCCCGGGGGGGCATACCGGGGAGCTGTTTTTT. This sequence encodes CASKAPGGHTGELFF.

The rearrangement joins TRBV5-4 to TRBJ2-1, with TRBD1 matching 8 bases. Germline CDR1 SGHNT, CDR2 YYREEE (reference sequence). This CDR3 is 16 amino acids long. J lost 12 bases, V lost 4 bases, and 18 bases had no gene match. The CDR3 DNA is TGTGCCAGCAGCCGGGGGCAGGGGGCAGAGGTTCCTCGGCAGTTCTTC. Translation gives CASSRGQGAEVPRQFF.

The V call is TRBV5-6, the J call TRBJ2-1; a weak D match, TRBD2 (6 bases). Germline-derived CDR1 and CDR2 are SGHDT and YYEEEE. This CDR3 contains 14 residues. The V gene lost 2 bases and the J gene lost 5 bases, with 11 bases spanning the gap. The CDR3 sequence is CASSFPGEHNEQFF. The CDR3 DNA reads TGTGCCAGCAGCTTCCCGGGGGAGCACAATGAGCAGTTCTTC.

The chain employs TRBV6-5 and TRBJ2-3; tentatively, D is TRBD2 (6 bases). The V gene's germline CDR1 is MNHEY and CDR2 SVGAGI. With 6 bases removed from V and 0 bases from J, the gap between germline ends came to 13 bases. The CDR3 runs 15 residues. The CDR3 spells CASSPGRGSTDTQYF. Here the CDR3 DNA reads TGTGCCAGCAGCCCCGGTCGGGGGAGCACAGATACGCAGTATTTT.